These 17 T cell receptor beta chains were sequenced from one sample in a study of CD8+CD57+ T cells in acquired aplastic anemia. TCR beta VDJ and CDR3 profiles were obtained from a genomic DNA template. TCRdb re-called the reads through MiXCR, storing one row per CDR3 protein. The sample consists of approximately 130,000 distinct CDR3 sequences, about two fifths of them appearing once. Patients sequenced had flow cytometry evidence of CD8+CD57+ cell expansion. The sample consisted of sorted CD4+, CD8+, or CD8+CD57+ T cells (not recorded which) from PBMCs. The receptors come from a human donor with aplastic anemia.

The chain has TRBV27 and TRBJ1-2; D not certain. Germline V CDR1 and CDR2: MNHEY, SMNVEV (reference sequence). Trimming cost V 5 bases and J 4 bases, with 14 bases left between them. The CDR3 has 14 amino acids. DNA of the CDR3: TGTGCCAGCAGTCCCAGACATGGAGTCTATGGCTACACCTTC. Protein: CASSPRHGVYGYTF.

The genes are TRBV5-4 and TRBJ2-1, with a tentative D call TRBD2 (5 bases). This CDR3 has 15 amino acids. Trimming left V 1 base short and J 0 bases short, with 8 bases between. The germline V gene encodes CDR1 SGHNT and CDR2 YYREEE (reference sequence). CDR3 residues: CASSLWAGSYNEQFF. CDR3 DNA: TGTGCCAGCAGCTTGTGGGCGGGCTCCTACAATGAGCAGTTCTTC.

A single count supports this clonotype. CDR3 amino acids: CATSSRGTSYEQYV. The CDR3 DNA reads TGTGCCACCAGCAGCAGAGGGACTTCCTACGAGCAGTACGTC. The chain uses TRBV15 and TRBJ2-7, with D tentatively TRBD2 (6 bases). Trimming cost V 3 bases and J 1 base, with 10 bases left between them. Germline assignment: CDR1 LNHNV and CDR2 YYDKDF (reference sequence). The CDR3 totals 14 residues.

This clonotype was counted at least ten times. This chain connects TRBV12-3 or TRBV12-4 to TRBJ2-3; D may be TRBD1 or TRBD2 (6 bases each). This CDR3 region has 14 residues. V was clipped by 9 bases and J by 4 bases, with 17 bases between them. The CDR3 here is CASRGQGHADTQYF. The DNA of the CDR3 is TGTGCCAGTCGGGGGCAGGGTCACGCAGATACGCAGTATTTT.

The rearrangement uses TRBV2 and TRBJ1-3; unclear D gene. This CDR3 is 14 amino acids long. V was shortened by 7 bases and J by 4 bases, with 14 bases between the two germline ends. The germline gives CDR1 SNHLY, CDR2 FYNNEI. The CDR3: CASTSGVAGNTIYF. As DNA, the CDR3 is TGTGCCAGCACTTCGGGAGTGGCGGGAAACACCATATATTTT.

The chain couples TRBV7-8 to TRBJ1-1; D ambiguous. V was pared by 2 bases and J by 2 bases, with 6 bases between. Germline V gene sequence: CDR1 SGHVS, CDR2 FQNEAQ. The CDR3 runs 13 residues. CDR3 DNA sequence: TGTGCCAGCAGCTTAAGCGGAAACACTGAAGCTTTCTTT. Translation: CASSLSGNTEAFF.

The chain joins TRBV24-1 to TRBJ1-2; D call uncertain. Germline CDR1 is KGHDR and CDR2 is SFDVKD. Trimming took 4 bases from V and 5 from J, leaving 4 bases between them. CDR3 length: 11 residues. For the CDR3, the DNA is TGTGCCACCAGTGACATGTATGGCTACACCTTC. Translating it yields CATSDMYGYTF.

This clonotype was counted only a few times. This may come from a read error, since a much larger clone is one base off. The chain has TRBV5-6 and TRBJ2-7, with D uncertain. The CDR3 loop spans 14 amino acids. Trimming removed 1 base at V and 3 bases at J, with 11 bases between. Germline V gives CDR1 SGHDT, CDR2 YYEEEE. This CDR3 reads CASSLSEKIYEQYF. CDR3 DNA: TGTGCCAGCAGCTTGAGCGAGAAGATCTACGAGCAGTACTTC.

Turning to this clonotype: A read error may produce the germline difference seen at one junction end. The CDR3 region has the DNA TGTGCCAGAAGCGTAGTGGGGGGAAGCTCTGGAAACACCATATACTTT. Its translation: CARSVVGGSSGNTIYF. The V gene is TRBV9, the J gene TRBJ1-3; the D gene is possibly TRBD1 (5 bases). Germline CDR1 and CDR2: SGDLS and YYNGEE. This CDR3 is 16 amino acids long.

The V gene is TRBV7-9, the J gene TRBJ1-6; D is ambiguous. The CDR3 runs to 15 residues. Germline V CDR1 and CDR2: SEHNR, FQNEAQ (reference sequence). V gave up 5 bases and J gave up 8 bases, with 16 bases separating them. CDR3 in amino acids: CASSDTDARHSPLHF. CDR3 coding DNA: TGTGCCAGCAGCGACACCGATGCCAGACATTCACCCCTCCACTTT.

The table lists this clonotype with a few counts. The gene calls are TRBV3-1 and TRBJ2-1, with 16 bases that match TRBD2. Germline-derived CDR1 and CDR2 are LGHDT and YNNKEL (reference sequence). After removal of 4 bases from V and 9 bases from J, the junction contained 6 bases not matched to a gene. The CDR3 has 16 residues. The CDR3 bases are TGTGCCAGCAGCCTACCCGGGACTAGCGGGGGGGGTGAGCAGTTCTTC. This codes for CASSLPGTSGGGEQFF.

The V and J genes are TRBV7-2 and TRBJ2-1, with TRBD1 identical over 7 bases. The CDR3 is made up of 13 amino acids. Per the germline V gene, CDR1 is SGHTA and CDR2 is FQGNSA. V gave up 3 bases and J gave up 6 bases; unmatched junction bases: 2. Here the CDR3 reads CASSFRGSNEQFF. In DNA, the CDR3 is TGTGCCAGCAGCTTCAGGGGGTCCAATGAGCAGTTCTTC.

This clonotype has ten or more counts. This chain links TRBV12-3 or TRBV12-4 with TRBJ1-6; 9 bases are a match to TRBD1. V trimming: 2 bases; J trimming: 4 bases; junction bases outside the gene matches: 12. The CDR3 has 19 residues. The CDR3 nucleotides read TGTGCCAGCAGTTTACGACTAACAGGGGGCGTTAGGTATAATTCACCCCTCCACTTT. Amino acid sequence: CASSLRLTGGVRYNSPLHF.

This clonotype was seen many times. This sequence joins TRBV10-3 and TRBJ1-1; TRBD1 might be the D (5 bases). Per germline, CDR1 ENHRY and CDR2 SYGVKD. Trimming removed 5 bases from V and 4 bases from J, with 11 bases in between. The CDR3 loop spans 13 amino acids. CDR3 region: CAISRMGGTEAFF. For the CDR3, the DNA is TGTGCCATCAGTCGTATGGGGGGCACTGAAGCTTTCTTT.

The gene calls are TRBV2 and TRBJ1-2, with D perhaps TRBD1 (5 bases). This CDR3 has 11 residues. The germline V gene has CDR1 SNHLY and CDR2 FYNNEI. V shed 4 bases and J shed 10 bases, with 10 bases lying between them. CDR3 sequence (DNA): TGTGCCAGCAGTGGGGACGGAGTCTACACCTTC. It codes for CASSGDGVYTF.

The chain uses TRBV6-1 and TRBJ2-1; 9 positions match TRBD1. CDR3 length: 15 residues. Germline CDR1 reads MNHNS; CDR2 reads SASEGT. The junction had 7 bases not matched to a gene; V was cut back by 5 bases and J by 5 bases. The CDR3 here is CASSPGTGKHNEQFF. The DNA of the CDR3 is TGTGCCAGCAGTCCGGGGACAGGGAAACACAATGAGCAGTTCTTC.

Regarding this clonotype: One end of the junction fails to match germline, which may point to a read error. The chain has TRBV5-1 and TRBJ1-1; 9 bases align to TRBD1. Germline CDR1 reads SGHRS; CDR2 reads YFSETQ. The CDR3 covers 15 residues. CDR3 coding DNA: TGCGCCCGCAGCCTGGGGACAGGGTTGTCCACTGAAGCTTTCTTT. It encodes CARSLGTGLSTEAFF.